This TCR beta chain was recorded in a study of shared clonotypes between healthy human individuals. Over several immunoSEQ plates, each subset's genomic DNA was distributed in even portions. Profiling relied on immunoSEQ multiplex PCR, and the TCRdb table lists in-frame clones only, not all of them. The data show about 1 million clones, under 80% seen once. With regard to this clone: What it recognizes is unknown.

CDR1 and CDR2 from the germline V gene are SGHAT and FQNNGV. Trimming pared 3 bases from V and 1 base from J, leaving 9 bases between. The length of the CDR3 is 14 residues. Findings and limits, study-wide: Among several donors, approximately 5% of naive CD4 clonotypes were found in common.

Sequencing used memory CD4+ T cells sorted from blood. As for subset: CD45RA-negative fraction. This sequence joins TRBV11-2 and TRBJ2-5, with D perhaps matching TRBD2 (6 bases). The receptor's source is a young man in good health. The CDR3 spells CASSLTTSQETQYF. The DNA for the CDR3 is TGTGCCAGCAGCTTGACGACTAGCCAAGAGACCCAGTACTTC. The full variable domain, with the rest looked up from reference TRBV11-2 and TRBJ2-5, is EAGVAQSPRYKIIEKRQSVAFWCNPISGHATLYWYQQILGQGPKLLIQFQNNGVVDDSQLPKDRFSAERLKGVDSTLKIQPAKLEDSAVYLCASSLTTSQETQYFGPGTRLLVL.